Listed below are T cell receptor beta chains from one sample, sequenced in a study of cytomegalovirus exposure and HLA in healthy donors. Sequencing was performed with immunoSEQ multiplex PCR; in TCRdb, only in-frame clones are kept and a portion is missing. Of around 200,000 clones in the sample, about 80% were seen once. Sequenced input: PBMCs. All receptors derive from a man in his forties in good health and CMV-seronegative. The CDR3 runs from the conserved cysteine through the conserved F or W. The D gene is left open where the match is weak. Part of the rows lack a size; the others show once, few, many or a class for expanded clones.

clone size,J gene,V gene,D gene,CDR3 DNA,CDR3 protein
.,TRBJ2-1,TRBV14,.,TGTGCCAGCAGCCAAGAAATCCGAAATGAGCGGTTCTTC,CASSQEIRNERFF
.,TRBJ2-1,TRBV11-2,.,TGTGCCAGCAGCTTACTGGGGGCCGATGAGCAGTTCTTC,CASSLLGADEQFF
once,TRBJ2-7,TRBV9,.,TGTGCCAGCAGCGTAGGAAAAACGTTCGGCAGGACCTACGAGCAGTACTTC,CASSVGKTFGRTYEQYF
once,TRBJ1-2,TRBV28,TRBD1,TGTGCCAGCAGGGTTCCCGGGACAGGGGGCGTCTATGGCTACACCTTC,CASRVPGTGGVYGYTF
.,TRBJ2-7,TRBV29-1,TRBD1,TGCAGCGCCCGGGCCGGGACAGGGTGGTTAGACTACGAGCAGTACTTC,CSARAGTGWLDYEQYF
.,TRBJ2-1,TRBV29-1,TRBD2,TGCAGCGTTGAAGACAGCGGGGGCCTAGCCAATGAGCAGTTCTTC,CSVEDSGGLANEQFF
.,TRBJ2-1,TRBV9,.,TGTGCCAGCAGCATGAGCTGGGGGGTCTATGAGCAGTTCTTC,CASSMSWGVYEQFF
.,TRBJ1-2,TRBV10-2,.,TGCGCCAGCAGTGAGAGGAGGATTAACTATGGCTACACCTTC,CASSERRINYGYTF
few,TRBJ1-1,TRBV4-1,.,TGCGCCAGCAGCCACTTTGACAAGAACACTGAAGCTTTCTTT,CASSHFDKNTEAFF
.,TRBJ2-7,TRBV13,TRBD2,TGTGCCAGCAGCTCTCTAAGCGGGGGGGCATACGAGCAGTACTTC,CASSSLSGGAYEQYF
.,TRBJ2-2,TRBV19,TRBD1,TGTGCCAGTAGTAAACTACATGAACCGGGACAGGGAGGCACCGGGGAGCTGTTTTTT,CASSKLHEPGQGGTGELFF
.,TRBJ2-6,TRBV11-2,.,TGTGCCAGCAGGAGGGTTGGGGCCAACGTCCTGACTTTC,CASRRVGANVLTF
.,TRBJ1-5,TRBV5-5,.,TGTGCCAGCAGCGCACTAGGGGGGGCCGGTAATCAGCCCCAGCATTTT,CASSALGGAGNQPQHF
.,TRBJ2-5,TRBV2,TRBD2,TGTGCCAGCAGTGACCTAGCGGGAGAGACCCAGTACTTC,CASSDLAGETQYF
.,TRBJ2-1,TRBV7-9,.,TGTGCCAGCAGCTTAGGTGGCTTACCCTACAATGAGCAGTTCTTC,CASSLGGLPYNEQFF
.,TRBJ2-7,TRBV11-2,TRBD1,TGTGCCAGCAGCGAGGGGACAGGGGGAGCCTACGAGCAGTACTTC,CASSEGTGGAYEQYF
few,TRBJ2-5,TRBV4-2,TRBD2,TGTGCCAGCAGCCAAGAGGGGTTTAGCGGGACGGGGGAGACCCAGTACTTC,CASSQEGFSGTGETQYF
once,TRBJ2-2,TRBV5-4,TRBD2,TGTGCCAGCAGCTTTGGACTAGCAAACACCGGGGAGCTGTTTTTT,CASSFGLANTGELFF
.,TRBJ2-1,TRBV14,TRBD2,TGTGCCAGCAGCCGAGGACTAGCGGGCCCCTACAATGAGCAGTTCTTC,CASSRGLAGPYNEQFF
.,TRBJ1-5,TRBV5-1,TRBD1,TGCGCCAGCCGATCCGGGACAGACGACAATCAGCCCCAGCATTTT,CASRSGTDDNQPQHF
.,TRBJ1-1,TRBV29-1,TRBD1,TGCAGCGTCGGGCAACAGGGGAAGGGCACTGAAGCTTTCTTT,CSVGQQGKGTEAFF
.,TRBJ1-4,TRBV29-1,.,TGCAGCGCCCTCCGTGAGGGAGTTGAGGAAAAACTGTTTTTT,CSALREGVEEKLFF
.,TRBJ2-7,TRBV6-1,.,TGTGCCAGCAGTGAAGCGGTCATTAGCGGTTACGAGCAGTACTTC,CASSEAVISGYEQYF
.,TRBJ2-1,TRBV5-6,TRBD2,TGTGCCAGCAGTTACCTGGCAGGACTAGCGGGAGCGCTTTACAATGAGCAGTTCTTC,CASSYLAGLAGALYNEQFF
.,TRBJ1-5,TRBV4-2,TRBD1,TGTGCCAGCAGCCCCGGGACAGGCAATCAGCCCCAGCATTTT,CASSPGTGNQPQHF
.,TRBJ2-6,TRBV2,.,TGTGCCAGCAGTGAAGAGGGGTATGGGGCCAACGTCCTGACTTTC,CASSEEGYGANVLTF
few,TRBJ2-5,TRBV6-1,TRBD2,TGTGCCAGCAGTGACCTAGCGGGAGGGCAAGAGACCCAGTACTTC,CASSDLAGGQETQYF
few,TRBJ1-1,TRBV25-1,TRBD1,TGTGCCAGCAGTGATCGCCCGGGGACAGGGGCCCTGAAGGCTTTCTTT,CASSDRPGTGALKAFF
.,TRBJ1-4,TRBV6-4,TRBD1,TGTGCCAGCAGCAAAGGGACAGATCACTCAACTAATGAAAAACTGTTTTTT,CASSKGTDHSTNEKLFF
.,TRBJ2-5,TRBV9,TRBD2,TGTGCCAGCAGCGCTAGCGGGAGGGCTTGGCAAGAGACCCAGTACTTC,CASSASGRAWQETQYF
.,TRBJ2-1,TRBV11-2,TRBD1,TGTGCCAGCAGCTTAGAAATGGGACAGGGGGAACACAATGAGCAGTTCTTC,CASSLEMGQGEHNEQFF
.,TRBJ2-7,TRBV5-4,TRBD2,TGTGCCAGCAGCTTTGCGGGAGGTTCCTACGAGCAGTACTTC,CASSFAGGSYEQYF
.,TRBJ1-1,TRBV7-3,.,TGTGCCAGCAGCTTGGGGCTACACACTGAAGCTTTCTTT,CASSLGLHTEAFF
few,TRBJ2-1,TRBV9,TRBD2,TGTGCCAGCAGCGCCGGACTAGTAGATGAGCAGTTCTTC,CASSAGLVDEQFF
.,TRBJ2-7,TRBV6-5,.,TGTGCCAGCAGAAACAGGGTTAAAGTATCCTACGAGCAGTACTTC,CASRNRVKVSYEQYF
.,TRBJ2-7,TRBV4-2,.,TGTGCCAGCAGCCAAGAACGGGGGTACGAGCAGTACTTC,CASSQERGYEQYF
few,TRBJ1-1,TRBV6-5,.,TGTGCCAGCAGCCCACATAACACTGAAGCTTTCTTT,CASSPHNTEAFF